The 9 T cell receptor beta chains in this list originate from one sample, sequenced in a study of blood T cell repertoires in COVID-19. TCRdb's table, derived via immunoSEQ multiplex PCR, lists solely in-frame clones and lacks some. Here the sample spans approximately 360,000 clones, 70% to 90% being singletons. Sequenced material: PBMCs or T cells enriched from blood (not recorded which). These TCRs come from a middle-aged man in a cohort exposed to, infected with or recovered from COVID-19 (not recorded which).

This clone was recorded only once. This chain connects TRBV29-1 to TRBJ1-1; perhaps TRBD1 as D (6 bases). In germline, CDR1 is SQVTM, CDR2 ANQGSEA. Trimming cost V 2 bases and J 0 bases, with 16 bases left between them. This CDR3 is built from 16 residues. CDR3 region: CSVEKYKWDMNTEAFF. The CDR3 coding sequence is TGCAGCGTTGAAAAGTACAAGTGGGACATGAACACTGAAGCTTTCTTT.

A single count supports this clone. The CDR3 spells CAISGDTSGRWGQFF. CDR3 DNA: TGTGCCATCAGTGGAGATACTAGCGGGAGGTGGGGACAGTTCTTC. V is TRBV10-3 and J is TRBJ2-1; 12 bases map to TRBD2. The CDR3 totals 15 residues. J lost 13 bases, V lost 4 bases, and 11 bases had no gene match. Germline-derived CDR1 and CDR2 are ENHRY and SYGVKD.

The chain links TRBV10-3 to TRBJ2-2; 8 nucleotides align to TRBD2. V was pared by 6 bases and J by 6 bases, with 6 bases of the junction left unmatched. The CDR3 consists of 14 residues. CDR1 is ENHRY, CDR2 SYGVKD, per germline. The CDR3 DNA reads TGTGCCATCAGCGGCGGGAGGCTAGCCGGGGAGCTGTTTTTT. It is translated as CAISGGRLAGELFF.

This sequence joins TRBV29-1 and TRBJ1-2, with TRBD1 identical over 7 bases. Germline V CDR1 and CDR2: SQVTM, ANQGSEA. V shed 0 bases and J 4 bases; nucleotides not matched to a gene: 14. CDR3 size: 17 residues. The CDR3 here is CSVEDQAHRGTGYGYTF. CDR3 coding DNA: TGCAGCGTTGAAGATCAGGCACACAGGGGAACTGGCTATGGCTACACCTTC. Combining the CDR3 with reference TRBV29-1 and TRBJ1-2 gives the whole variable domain SAVISQKPSRDICQRGTSLTIQCQVDSQVTMMFWYRQQPGQSLTLIATANQGSEATYESGFVIDKFPISRPNLTFSTLTVSNMSPEDSSIYLCSVEDQAHRGTGYGYTFGSGTRLTVV.

The CDR3 loop reads CASSLYRVGNSPLHF. In nucleotides, the CDR3 is TGTGCCAGCAGTTTATACAGGGTGGGTAATTCACCCCTCCACTTT. This rearrangement joins TRBV27 to TRBJ1-6, with D possibly being TRBD1 (6 bases). The V gene lost 1 base and the J gene lost 6 bases, with 10 bases spanning the gap. This CDR3 has 15 residues. The germline gives CDR1 MNHEY, CDR2 SMNVEV (reference sequence).

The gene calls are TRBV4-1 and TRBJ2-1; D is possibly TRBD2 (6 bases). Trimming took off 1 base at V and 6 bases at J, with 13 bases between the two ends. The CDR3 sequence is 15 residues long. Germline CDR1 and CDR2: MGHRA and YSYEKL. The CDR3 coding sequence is TGCGCCAGCAGCCAAGGGGGACTGGGGGGCAATGAGCAGTTCTTC. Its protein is CASSQGGLGGNEQFF.

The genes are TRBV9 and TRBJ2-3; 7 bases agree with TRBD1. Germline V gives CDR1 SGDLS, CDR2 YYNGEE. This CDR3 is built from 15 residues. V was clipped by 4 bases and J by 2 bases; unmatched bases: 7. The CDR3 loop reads CASSIPGQVTDTQYF. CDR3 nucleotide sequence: TGTGCCAGCAGCATTCCCGGACAGGTCACAGATACGCAGTATTTT.

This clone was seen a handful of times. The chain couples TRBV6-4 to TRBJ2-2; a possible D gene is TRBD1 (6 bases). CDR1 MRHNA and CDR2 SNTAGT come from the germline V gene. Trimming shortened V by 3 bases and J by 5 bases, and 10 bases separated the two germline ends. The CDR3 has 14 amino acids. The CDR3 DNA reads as TGTGCCAGCAGTGAAACAGGGTCTACCGGGGAGCTGTTTTTT. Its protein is CASSETGSTGELFF.

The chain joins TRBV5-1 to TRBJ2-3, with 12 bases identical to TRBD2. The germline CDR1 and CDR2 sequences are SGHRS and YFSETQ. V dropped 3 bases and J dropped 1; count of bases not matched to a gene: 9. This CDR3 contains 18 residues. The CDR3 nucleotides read TGCGCCAGCAGCTCAGGGGCTAGCGGGAGGGCCGGCACAGATACGCAGTATTTT. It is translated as CASSSGASGRAGTDTQYF.